This T cell receptor beta chain emerged from a study of T cell responses to AZD1222 COVID-19 vaccine. Germline CDR1 and CDR2: LGHNA and YSLEER. Trimming removed 3 bases from V and 2 bases from J, with 7 bases in between. CDR3 length: 13 residues. TCRdb keeps only in-frame clones here, not all; method: immunoSEQ multiplex PCR. The sample shows 95,000 to 150,000 clones, 84% of them seen only once. This specimen was peripheral blood, taken 28 days after the second AZD1222 dose. The source of this sequence is an adult who received the AZD1222 COVID-19 vaccine. The genes are TRBV4-3 and TRBJ1-1; D is uncertain. CDR3 in DNA: TGCGCCAGCAGCCATCTAGGTAACACTGAAGCTTTCTTT. This translates into CASSHLGNTEAFF.